These 8 T cell receptor beta chains were all obtained from the same sample, sequenced in a study of CD8+ T cells in alopecia areata listed by TCRdb under 2018. The time point label on this specimen signifies: less than 25 weeks on oral tofacitinib. The treatment or condition tag for this specimen amounts to: oral pan-JAK inhibitor, 5-10 mg twice daily. The library was made by the immunoSEQ multiplex PCR assay. To provide template for TCR sequencing, every sample had RNA extracted and reverse transcribed into cDNA. Not all clones reach the TCRdb copy of this immuneACCESS table, which keeps in-frame sequences only. Checked studies attribute under half of the gap to unresolved V genes and leave the rest unexplained. Present in this sample are approximately 190,000 clones, 58% of which were seen just once. The top ten clones comprise 5.5% of the sample. The sample in question was CD4+ T cells sorted from blood, obtained at week 24, from a patient treated with tofacitinib. The receptors were gathered from a human donor with alopecia areata.

J is TRBJ2-4 and V is TRBV5-1, with no clear D. The germline V gene has CDR1 SGHRS and CDR2 YFSETQ. The CDR3 is made up of 14 amino acids. Trimming stripped 0 bases from V and 5 bases from J, with 9 bases between. CDR3 sequence: CASSLGALENIQYF. The CDR3 DNA is TGCGCCAGCAGCTTGGGGGCGTTGGAAAACATTCAGTACTTC.

The V and J genes are TRBV5-1 and TRBJ2-5, with a weak D call TRBD1 (6 bases). V lost 0 bases, J lost 3 bases, and 15 bases lay in between. Germline V CDR1 and CDR2: SGHRS, YFSETQ. This CDR3 is built from 16 residues. The CDR3 DNA follows: TGCGCCAGCAGCTTGGCCGTGGGGGCAGGGGAAGAGACCCAGTACTTC. The encoded protein is CASSLAVGAGEETQYF.

This chain connects TRBV5-4 to TRBJ2-3; tentative D call: TRBD1 (5 bases). Trimming stripped 1 base from V and 2 bases from J, with 8 bases between. Germline assignment: CDR1 SGHNT and CDR2 YYREEE (reference sequence). CDR3 length: 14 amino acids. The DNA of the CDR3 is TGTGCCAGCAGCTTGAGGGGTCCCACAGATACGCAGTATTTT. Amino acid sequence: CASSLRGPTDTQYF.

This clone appeared a few times. The V gene is TRBV7-2, the J gene TRBJ1-2; D is possibly TRBD1 (5 bases). Germline V gives CDR1 SGHTA, CDR2 FQGNSA. The CDR3 is 13 amino acids. The V and J ends lost 0 bases and 7 bases respectively, with 9 bases between them. CDR3 sequence: CASSLAGAGGYTF. The CDR3 region has the DNA TGTGCCAGCAGCTTAGCAGGGGCCGGTGGCTACACCTTC. The variable domain in full, completed from reference TRBV7-2 and TRBJ1-2, reads GAGVSQSPSNKVTEKGKDVELRCDPISGHTALYWYRQSLGQGLEFLIYFQGNSAPDKSGLPSDRFSAERTGGSVSTLTIQRTQQEDSAVYLCASSLAGAGGYTFGSGTRLTVV.

The J gene is TRBJ2-7, the V gene TRBV28; 9 bases map to TRBD1. Trimming cost V 4 bases and J 4 bases; bases outside gene matches: 8. Germline V gene sequence: CDR1 MDHEN, CDR2 SYDVKM. This CDR3 is 15 amino acids long. The CDR3 DNA sequence: TGTGCCAGCAGTTCAGTACGGGACAGGGATTACGAGCAGTACTTC. Translation: CASSSVRDRDYEQYF.

About this clone: The same CDR3 arises from other DNA sequences in this sample as well. This chain uses TRBV5-1 with TRBJ2-7, with unresolved D. V was trimmed by 1 base and J by 1 base, leaving 6 bases between them. Per the germline V gene, CDR1 is SGHRS and CDR2 is YFSETQ. CDR3 length: 13 residues. The CDR3 is CASSLQGSYEQYF. The CDR3 DNA reads TGCGCCAGCAGCTTGCAAGGATCCTACGAGCAGTACTTC.

The V and J genes are TRBV5-1 and TRBJ2-3; D is uncertain. The germline V gene encodes CDR1 SGHRS and CDR2 YFSETQ. Trimming took 4 bases from V and 4 from J, leaving 13 bases between them. The CDR3 has 14 residues. CDR3 nucleotides: TGCGCCAGCAGCCTTTTAGGATCCGCAGATACGCAGTATTTT. It is translated as CASSLLGSADTQYF. The complete variable domain, with remaining parts taken from reference TRBV5-1 and TRBJ2-3, reads KAGVTQTPRYLIKTRGQQVTLSCSPISGHRSVSWYQQTPGQGLQFLFEYFSETQRNKGNFPGRFSGRQFSNSRSEMNVSTLELGDSALYLCASSLLGSADTQYFGPGTRLTVL.

In this sample, this clone turned up a few times. The gene calls are TRBV28 and TRBJ2-7; D is uncertain. The germline V gene encodes CDR1 MDHEN and CDR2 SYDVKM. Deletions cut 2 bases from V and 3 bases from J, with 5 bases between. The CDR3 totals 12 residues. CDR3 bases: TGTGCCAGCAGTTTACCCCACTACGAGCAGTACTTC. Encoded protein: CASSLPHYEQYF.